A single TCR beta chain is shown here with its context. The antigen is unknown. This PCR relied on a set of 60 Vbeta primers and 13 Jbeta primers. Repertoires were generated with immunoSEQ multiplex PCR, while TCRdb's copy carries only in-frame clones and drops some. The sample shows about 170,000 clones, approximately 67% of them seen only once. The data were obtained in a study of cytomegalovirus exposure and HLA in healthy donors. Study-level points and caveats: Certain sequence variants were highly shared and formed a cluster, and this cluster was likely a sequencing artifact. Presence/absence comparisons presumed near-even sequencing depth among donors.

This TCR was recovered from a middle-aged man in good health and CMV-seronegative. Sequenced sample: PBMCs.

CDR3 protein: CASSLGTGGGNTEAFF. The CDR3 bases are TGTGCCAGCAGCCTAGGGACAGGGGGGGGGAACACTGAAGCTTTCTTT. The chain combines TRBV7-9 with TRBJ1-1, with 11 positions matching TRBD1. Germline V CDR1 and CDR2: SEHNR, FQNEAQ (reference sequence). The CDR3 spans 16 residues. The trim removed 5 bases at V and 1 base at J, leaving 6 bases unmatched. Looking up the rest from reference TRBV7-9 and TRBJ1-1 gives the full variable domain: DTGVSQNPRHKITKRGQNVTFRCDPISEHNRLYWYRQTLGQGPEFLTYFQNEAQLEKSRLLSDRFSAERPKGSFSTLEIQRTEQGDSAMYLCASSLGTGGGNTEAFFGQGTRLTVV.